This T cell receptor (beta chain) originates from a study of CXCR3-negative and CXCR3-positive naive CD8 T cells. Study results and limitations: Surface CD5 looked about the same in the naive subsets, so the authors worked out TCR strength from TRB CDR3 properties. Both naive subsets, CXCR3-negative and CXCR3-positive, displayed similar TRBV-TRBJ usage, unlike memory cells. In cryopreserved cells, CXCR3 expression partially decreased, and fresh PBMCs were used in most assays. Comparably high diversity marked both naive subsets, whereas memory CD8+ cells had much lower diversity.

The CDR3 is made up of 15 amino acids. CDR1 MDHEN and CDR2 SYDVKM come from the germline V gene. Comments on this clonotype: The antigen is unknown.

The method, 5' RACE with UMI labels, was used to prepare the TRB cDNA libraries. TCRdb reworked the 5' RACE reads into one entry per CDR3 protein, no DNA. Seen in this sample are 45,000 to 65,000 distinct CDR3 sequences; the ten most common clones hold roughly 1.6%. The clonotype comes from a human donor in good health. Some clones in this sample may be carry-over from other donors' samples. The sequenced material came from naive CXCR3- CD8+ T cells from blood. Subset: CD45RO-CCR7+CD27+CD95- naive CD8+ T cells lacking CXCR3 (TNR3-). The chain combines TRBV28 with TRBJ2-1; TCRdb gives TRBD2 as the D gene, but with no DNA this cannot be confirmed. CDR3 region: CASSARGGGPNEQFF.